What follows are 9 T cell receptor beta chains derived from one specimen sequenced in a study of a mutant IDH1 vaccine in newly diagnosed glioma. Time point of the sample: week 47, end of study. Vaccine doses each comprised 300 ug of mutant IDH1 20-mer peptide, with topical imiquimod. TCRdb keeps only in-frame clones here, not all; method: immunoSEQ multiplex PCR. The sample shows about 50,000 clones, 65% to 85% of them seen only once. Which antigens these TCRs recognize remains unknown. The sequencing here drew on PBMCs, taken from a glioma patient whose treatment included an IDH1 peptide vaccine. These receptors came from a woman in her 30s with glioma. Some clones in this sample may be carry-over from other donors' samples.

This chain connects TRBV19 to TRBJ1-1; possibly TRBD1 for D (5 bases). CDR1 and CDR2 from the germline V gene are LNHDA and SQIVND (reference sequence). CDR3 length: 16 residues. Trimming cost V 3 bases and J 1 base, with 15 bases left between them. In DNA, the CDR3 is TGTGCCAGTAGTATGGGGTGGCGGGGGGGGAACACTGAAGCTTTCTTT. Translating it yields CASSMGWRGGNTEAFF.

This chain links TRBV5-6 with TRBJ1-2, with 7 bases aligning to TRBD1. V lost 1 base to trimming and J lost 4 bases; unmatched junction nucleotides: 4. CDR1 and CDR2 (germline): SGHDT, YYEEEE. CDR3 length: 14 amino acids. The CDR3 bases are TGTGCCAGCAGCTTGTGGGGACAGATCTATGGCTACACCTTC. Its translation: CASSLWGQIYGYTF.

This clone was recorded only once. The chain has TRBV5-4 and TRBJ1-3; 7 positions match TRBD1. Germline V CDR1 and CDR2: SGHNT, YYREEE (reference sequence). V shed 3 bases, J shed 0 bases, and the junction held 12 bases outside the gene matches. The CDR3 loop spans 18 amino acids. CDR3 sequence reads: CASSWGPGTDSSGNTIYF. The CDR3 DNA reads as TGTGCCAGCAGCTGGGGACCCGGGACAGACAGCTCTGGAAACACCATATATTTT. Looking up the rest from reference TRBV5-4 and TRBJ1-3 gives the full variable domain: ETGVTQSPTHLIKTRGQQVTLRCSSQSGHNTVSWYQQALGQGPQFIFQYYREEENGRGNFPPRFSGLQFPNYSSELNVNALELDDSALYLCASSWGPGTDSSGNTIYFGEGSWLTVV.

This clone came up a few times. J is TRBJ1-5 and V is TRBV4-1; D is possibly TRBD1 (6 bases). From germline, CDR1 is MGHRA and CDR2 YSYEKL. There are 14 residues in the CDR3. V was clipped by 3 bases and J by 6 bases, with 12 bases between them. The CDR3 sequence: CASSQTLGAQPQHF. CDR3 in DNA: TGCGCCAGCAGCCAGACCTTGGGGGCTCAGCCCCAGCATTTT.

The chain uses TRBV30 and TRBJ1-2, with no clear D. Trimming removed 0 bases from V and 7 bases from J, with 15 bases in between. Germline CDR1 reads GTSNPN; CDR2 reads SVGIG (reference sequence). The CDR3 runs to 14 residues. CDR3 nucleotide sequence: TGTGCCTGGAGTGTAGAGGGAACTAAAGGTGGCTACACCTTC. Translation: CAWSVEGTKGGYTF.

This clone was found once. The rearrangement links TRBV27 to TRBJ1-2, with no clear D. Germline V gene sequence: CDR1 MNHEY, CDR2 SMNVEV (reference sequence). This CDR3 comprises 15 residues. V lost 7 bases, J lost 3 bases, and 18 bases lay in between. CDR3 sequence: CASTSRPEGYYGYTF. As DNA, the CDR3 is TGTGCCAGCACGTCTCGTCCCGAGGGCTACTATGGCTACACCTTC.

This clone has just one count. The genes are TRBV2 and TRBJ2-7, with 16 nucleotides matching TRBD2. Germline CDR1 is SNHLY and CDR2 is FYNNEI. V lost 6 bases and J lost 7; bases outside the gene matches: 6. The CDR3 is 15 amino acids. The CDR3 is CASRGLAGGPGEQYF. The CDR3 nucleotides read TGTGCCAGCAGGGGACTAGCGGGAGGGCCGGGGGAGCAGTACTTC. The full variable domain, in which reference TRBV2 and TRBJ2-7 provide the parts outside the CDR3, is EPEVTQTPSHQVTQMGQEVILRCVPISNHLYFYWYRQILGQKVEFLVSFYNNEISEKSEIFDDQFSVERPDGSNFTLKIRSTKLEDSAMYFCASRGLAGGPGEQYFGPGTRLTVT.

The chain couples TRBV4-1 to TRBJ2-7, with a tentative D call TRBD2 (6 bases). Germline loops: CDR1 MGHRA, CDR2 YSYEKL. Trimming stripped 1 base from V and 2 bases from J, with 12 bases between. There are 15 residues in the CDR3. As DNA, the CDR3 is TGCGCCAGCAGCCAAGTTGGCGGGATTCCCTACGAGCAGTACTTC. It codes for CASSQVGGIPYEQYF.

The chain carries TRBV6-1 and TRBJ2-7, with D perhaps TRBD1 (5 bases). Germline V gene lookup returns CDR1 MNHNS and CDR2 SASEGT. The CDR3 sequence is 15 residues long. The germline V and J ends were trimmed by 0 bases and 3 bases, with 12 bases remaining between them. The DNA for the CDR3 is TGTGCCAGCAGTGAAGCCTCGACAGTGAGCTACGAGCAGTACTTC. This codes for CASSEASTVSYEQYF.